The source of this T cell receptor beta chain is a study of CD8 T cells in ankylosing spondylitis. Broader study findings: What seemed typical of ankylosing spondylitis blood was a TCR beta motif built from roughly 8 highly homologous variants.

CDR1 and CDR2 from the germline V gene are SGHVS and FQNEAQ. This CDR3 comprises 16 residues. V was clipped by 5 bases and J by 4 bases; unmatched bases: 13. TCRdb fed the 5' RACE reads into MiXCR, producing one record per CDR3 protein. The sample has a few hundred thousand distinct CDR3 sequences, 8% seen once. This clonotype was observed a handful of times. Its antigen is not known. The rearrangement joins TRBV7-8 to TRBJ1-1; 7 bases agree with TRBD1. This TCR came from a male donor with ankylosing spondylitis. Material: blood, either unsorted or a sorted T cell fraction (not recorded which). CDR3 protein: CASSPNPDRLGTEAFF. CDR3 sequence (DNA): TGTGCCAGCAGCCCAAACCCGGACAGGCTAGGCACTGAAGCTTTCTTT.